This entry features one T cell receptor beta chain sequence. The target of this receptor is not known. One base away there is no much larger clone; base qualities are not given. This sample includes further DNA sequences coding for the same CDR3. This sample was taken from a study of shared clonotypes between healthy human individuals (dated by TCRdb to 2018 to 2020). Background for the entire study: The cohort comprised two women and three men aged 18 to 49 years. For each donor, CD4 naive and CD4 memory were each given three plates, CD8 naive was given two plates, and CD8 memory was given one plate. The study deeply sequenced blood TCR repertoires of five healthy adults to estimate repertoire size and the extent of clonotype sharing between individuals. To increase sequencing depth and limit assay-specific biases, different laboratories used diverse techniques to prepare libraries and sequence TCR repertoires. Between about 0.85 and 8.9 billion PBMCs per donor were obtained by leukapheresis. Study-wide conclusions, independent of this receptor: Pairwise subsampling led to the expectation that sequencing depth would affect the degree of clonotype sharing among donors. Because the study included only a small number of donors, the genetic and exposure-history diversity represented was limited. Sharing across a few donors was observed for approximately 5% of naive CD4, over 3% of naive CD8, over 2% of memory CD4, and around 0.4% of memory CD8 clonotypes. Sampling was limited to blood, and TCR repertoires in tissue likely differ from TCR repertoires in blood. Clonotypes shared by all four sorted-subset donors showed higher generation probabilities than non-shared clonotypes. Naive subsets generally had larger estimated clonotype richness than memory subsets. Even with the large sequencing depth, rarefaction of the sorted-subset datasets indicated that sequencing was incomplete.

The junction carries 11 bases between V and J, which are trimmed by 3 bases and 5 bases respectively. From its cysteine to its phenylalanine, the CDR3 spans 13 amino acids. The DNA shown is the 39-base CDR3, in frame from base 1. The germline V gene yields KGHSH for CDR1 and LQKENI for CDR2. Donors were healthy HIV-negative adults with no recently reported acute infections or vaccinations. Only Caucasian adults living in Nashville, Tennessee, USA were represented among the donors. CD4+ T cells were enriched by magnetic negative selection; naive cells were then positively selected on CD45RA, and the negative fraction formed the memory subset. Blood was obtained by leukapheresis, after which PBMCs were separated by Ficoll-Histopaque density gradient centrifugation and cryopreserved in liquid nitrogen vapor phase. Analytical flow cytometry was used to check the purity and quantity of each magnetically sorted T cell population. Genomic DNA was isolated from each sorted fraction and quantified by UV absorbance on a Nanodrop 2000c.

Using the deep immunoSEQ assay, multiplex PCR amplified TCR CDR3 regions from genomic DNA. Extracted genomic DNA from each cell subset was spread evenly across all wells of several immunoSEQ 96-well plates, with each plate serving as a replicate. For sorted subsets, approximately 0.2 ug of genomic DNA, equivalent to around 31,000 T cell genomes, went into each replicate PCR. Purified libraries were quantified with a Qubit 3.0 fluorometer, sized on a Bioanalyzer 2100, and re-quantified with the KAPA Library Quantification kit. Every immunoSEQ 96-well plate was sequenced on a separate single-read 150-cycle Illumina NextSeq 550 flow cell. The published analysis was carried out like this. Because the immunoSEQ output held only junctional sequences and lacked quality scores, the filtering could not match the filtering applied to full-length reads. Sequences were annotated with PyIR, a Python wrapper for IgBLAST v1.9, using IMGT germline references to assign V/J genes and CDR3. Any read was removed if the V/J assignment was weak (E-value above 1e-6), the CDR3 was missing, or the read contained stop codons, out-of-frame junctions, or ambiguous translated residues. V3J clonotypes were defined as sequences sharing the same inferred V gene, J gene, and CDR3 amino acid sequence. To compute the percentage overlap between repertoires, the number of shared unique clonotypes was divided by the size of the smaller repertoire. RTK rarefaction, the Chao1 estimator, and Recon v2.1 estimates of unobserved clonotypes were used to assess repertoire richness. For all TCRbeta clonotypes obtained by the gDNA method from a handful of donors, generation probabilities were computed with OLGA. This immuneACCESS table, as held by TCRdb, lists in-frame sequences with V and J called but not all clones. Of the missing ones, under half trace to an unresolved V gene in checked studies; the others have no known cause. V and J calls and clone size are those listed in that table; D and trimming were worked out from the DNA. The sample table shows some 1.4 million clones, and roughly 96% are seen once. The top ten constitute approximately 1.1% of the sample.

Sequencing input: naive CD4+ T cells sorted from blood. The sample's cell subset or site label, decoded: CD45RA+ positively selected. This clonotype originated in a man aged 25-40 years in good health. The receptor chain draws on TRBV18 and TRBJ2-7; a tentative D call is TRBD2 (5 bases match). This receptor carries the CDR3 CASSPGTGNEQYF. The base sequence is TGTGCCAGCTCACCGGGCACGGGGAACGAGCAGTACTTC. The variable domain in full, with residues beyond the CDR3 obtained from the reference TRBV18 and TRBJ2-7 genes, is NAGVMQNPRHLVRRRGQEARLRCSPMKGHSHVYWYRQLPEEGLKFMVYLQKENIIDESGMPKERFSAEFPKEGPSILRIQQVVRGDSAAYFCASSPGTGNEQYFGPGTRLTVT.